Below are 14 T cell receptor beta chains sequenced from a single sample in a study of blood T cell repertoires in COVID-19. Profiling relied on immunoSEQ multiplex PCR, and the TCRdb table lists in-frame clones only, not all of them. The table includes about 68,000 clones, 90% to 95% detected once. The specimen was peripheral blood. The receptors derive from a man in his forties or fifties with COVID-19, enrolled during active disease.

The chain uses TRBV28 and TRBJ1-2; weak D call: TRBD1 (6 bases). This CDR3 spans 16 amino acids. V was trimmed by 6 bases and J by 5 bases, leaving 22 bases between them. CDR1 and CDR2 from the germline V gene are MDHEN and SYDVKM. CDR3 nucleotide sequence: TGTGCCAGCAGGTCACAGGGACGGACGTTGGGTTATGGCTACACCTTC. The encoded protein is CASRSQGRTLGYGYTF.

This CDR3 reads CASRTRQAKNTEAFF. The CDR3 DNA reads TGTGCCAGTAGGACCCGACAGGCAAAGAACACTGAAGCTTTCTTT. The V and J genes are TRBV19 and TRBJ1-1; TRBD1 might be the D (6 bases). The ends were cut back, 6 bases at V and 1 base at J, with 15 bases in the middle. The CDR3 has 15 amino acids. In germline, CDR1 is LNHDA, CDR2 SQIVND (reference sequence). The variable domain in full, completed from reference TRBV19 and TRBJ1-1, reads DGGITQSPKYLFRKEGQNVTLSCEQNLNHDAMYWYRQDPGQGLRLIYYSQIVNDFQKGDIAEGYSVSREKKESFPLTVTSAQKNPTAFYLCASRTRQAKNTEAFFGQGTRLTVV.

The chain is built from TRBV7-9 and TRBJ2-5, with 11 bases identical to TRBD2. The CDR3 contains 15 residues. V lost 5 bases to trimming and J lost 1 base; unmatched junction nucleotides: 3. CDR1 is SEHNR, CDR2 FQNEAQ, per germline (reference sequence). The DNA for the CDR3 is TGTGCCAGCAGCCCGGGACTAGCGGTCCAAGAGACCCAGTACTTC. It yields the protein CASSPGLAVQETQYF.

The chain uses TRBV19 and TRBJ2-5; possible D gene TRBD1, 6 bases. Germline CDR1 LNHDA, CDR2 SQIVND (reference sequence). Deletions cut 8 bases from V and 5 bases from J, with 15 bases between. The CDR3 extends over 13 amino acids. The CDR3 bases are TGTGCCAGTCGCCTGGGGGCAGGGGAGACCCAGTACTTC. This codes for CASRLGAGETQYF.

The chain has TRBV6-5 and TRBJ1-4, with 7 bases matching TRBD1. The CDR3 spans 14 residues. The junction had 4 bases not matched to a gene; V was cut back by 5 bases and J by 4 bases. CDR1 is MNHEY and CDR2 is SVGAGI in the germline V gene. The DNA of the CDR3 is TGTGCCAGCAGTCACAGGGGAGATAATGAAAAACTGTTTTTT. Translated, it gives CASSHRGDNEKLFF.

The chain couples TRBV5-3 to TRBJ1-2; D gene unclear. TRBV5-3 is noted as an ORF with a role that remains uncertain. CDR3 length: 14 residues. Trimming left V 4 bases short and J 5 bases short, with 15 bases between. In nucleotides, the CDR3 is TGTGCCAGAAGCCCCCCGGGTCCCTTTTATGGCTACACCTTC. Encoded protein: CARSPPGPFYGYTF.

This clone was observed a few times. The CDR3 DNA reads TGTGCCATCGGGACGGACAGCTCTAACTATGGCTACACCTTC. Amino acid sequence: CAIGTDSSNYGYTF. The rearrangement joins TRBV10-3 to TRBJ1-2; D is perhaps TRBD1 (6 bases). Looked up from germline, CDR1 is ENHRY and CDR2 is SYGVKD. V gave up 8 bases and J gave up 0 bases, with 13 bases separating them. There are 14 residues in the CDR3.

The gene calls are TRBV28 and TRBJ1-2; D unclear. The germline CDR1 and CDR2 sequences are MDHEN and SYDVKM. V dropped 2 bases and J dropped 4 bases, with 2 bases sitting between them. The CDR3 length is 11 residues. The CDR3 reads CASSLLYGYTF. The CDR3 DNA is TGTGCCAGCAGTTTACTCTATGGCTACACCTTC.

This chain links TRBV18 with TRBJ2-7, with D possibly matching TRBD2 (6 bases). The CDR3 runs to 12 residues. Germline V gives CDR1 KGHSH, CDR2 LQKENI. Trimming shortened V by 3 bases and J by 7 bases, and 10 bases separated the two germline ends. Here the CDR3 DNA reads TGTGCCAGCTCACCGTACGGAGGGGAGCAGTACTTC. Amino acid sequence: CASSPYGGEQYF.

The chain uses TRBV28 and TRBJ1-2; tentatively, D is TRBD1 (6 bases). The germline CDR1 and CDR2 sequences are MDHEN and SYDVKM. Trimming stripped 4 bases from V and 8 bases from J, with 20 bases between. This CDR3 spans 15 amino acids. CDR3 DNA: TGTGCCAGCAGTTCGCAACCGGGACAAGGACGGGGCTACACCTTC. Residues: CASSSQPGQGRGYTF.

This CDR3 reads CASSPTPNRAKNEKLFF. The CDR3 DNA reads as TGTGCCAGCAGCCCTACCCCGAACAGGGCCAAGAATGAAAAACTGTTTTTT. The rearrangement links TRBV11-2 to TRBJ1-4; tentatively, D is TRBD1 (6 bases). This CDR3 has 17 residues. V shed 5 bases and J shed 5 bases, with 21 bases lying between them. CDR1 is SGHAT and CDR2 is FQNNGV in the germline V gene.

The rearrangement joins TRBV30 to TRBJ1-5; 8 positions match TRBD1. Trimming cost V 3 bases and J 9 bases; bases outside gene matches: 10. Germline values: CDR1 GTSNPN, CDR2 SVGIG (reference sequence). This CDR3 comprises 14 residues. The CDR3 reads CAWSPPGGIRPQHF. The CDR3 bases are TGTGCCTGGAGCCCTCCAGGGGGCATTAGGCCCCAGCATTTT.

V is TRBV7-9 and J is TRBJ1-1; TRBD1 agrees at 11 bases. Trimming took 6 bases from V and 0 from J; bases not matched to a gene: 9. The CDR3 spans 17 residues. CDR1 SEHNR and CDR2 FQNEAQ come from the germline V gene (reference sequence). The CDR3 protein is CASRRTGGNYMNTEAFF. CDR3 DNA sequence: TGTGCCAGCAGAAGGACAGGGGGCAATTACATGAACACTGAAGCTTTCTTT.

The rearrangement links TRBV5-1 to TRBJ2-2; the match to TRBD2 covers 7 bases. Germline CDR1 and CDR2: SGHRS and YFSETQ. The trim removed 7 bases at V and 6 bases at J, leaving 0 bases unmatched. CDR3 length: 11 residues. The DNA for the CDR3 is TGCGCCAGCCGGGGGGCCGGGGAGCTGTTTTTT. Translation: CASRGAGELFF.